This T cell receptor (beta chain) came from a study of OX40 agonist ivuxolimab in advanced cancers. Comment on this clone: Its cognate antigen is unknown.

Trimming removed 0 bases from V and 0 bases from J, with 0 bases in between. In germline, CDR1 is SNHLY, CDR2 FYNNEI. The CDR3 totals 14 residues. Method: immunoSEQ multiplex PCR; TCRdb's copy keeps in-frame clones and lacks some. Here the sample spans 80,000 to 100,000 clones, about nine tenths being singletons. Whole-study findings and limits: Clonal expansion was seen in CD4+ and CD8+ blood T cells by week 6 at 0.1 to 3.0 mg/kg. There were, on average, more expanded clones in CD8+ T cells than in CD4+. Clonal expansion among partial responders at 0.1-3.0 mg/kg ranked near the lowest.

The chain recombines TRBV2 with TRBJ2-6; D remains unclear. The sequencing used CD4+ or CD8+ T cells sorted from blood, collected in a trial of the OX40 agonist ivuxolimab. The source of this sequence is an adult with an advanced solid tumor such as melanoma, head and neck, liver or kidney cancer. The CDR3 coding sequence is TGTGCCAGCAGTGAAGCCTCTGGGGCCAACGTCCTGACTTTC. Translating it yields CASSEASGANVLTF.